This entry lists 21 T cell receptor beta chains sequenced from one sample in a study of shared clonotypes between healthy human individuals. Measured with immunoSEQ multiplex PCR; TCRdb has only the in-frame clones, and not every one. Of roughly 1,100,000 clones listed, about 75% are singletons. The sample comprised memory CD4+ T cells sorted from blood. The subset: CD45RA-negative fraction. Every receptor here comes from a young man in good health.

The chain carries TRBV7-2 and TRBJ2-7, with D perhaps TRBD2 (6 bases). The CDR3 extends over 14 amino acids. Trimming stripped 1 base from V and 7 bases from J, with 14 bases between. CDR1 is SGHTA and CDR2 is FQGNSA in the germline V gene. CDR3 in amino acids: CASSLDISRGEQYF. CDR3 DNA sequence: TGTGCCAGCAGCTTAGATATCAGCCGGGGGGAGCAGTACTTC. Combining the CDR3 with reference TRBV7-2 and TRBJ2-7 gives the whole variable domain GAGVSQSPSNKVTEKGKDVELRCDPISGHTALYWYRQSLGQGLEFLIYFQGNSAPDKSGLPSDRFSAERTGGSVSTLTIQRTQQEDSAVYLCASSLDISRGEQYFGPGTRLTVT.

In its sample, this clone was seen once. The DNA of the CDR3 is TGTGCCAGCAGCTTAAGTGGACAGGGTCCAGATACGCAGTATTTT. Translating gives CASSLSGQGPDTQYF. The V call is TRBV11-3, the J call TRBJ2-3; TRBD1 matches 8 bases. The J segment lost 4 bases and the V segment lost 2 bases, leaving 5 bases of the junction unmatched. This CDR3 has 15 amino acids. The germline CDR1 and CDR2 sequences are SGHNT and YENEEA.

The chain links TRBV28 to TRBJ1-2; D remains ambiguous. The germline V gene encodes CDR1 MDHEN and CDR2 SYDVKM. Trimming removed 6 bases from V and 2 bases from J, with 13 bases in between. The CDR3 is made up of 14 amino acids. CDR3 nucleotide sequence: TGTGCCAGCAGGGCCGAGCAACCCAACTATGGCTACACCTTC. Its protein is CASRAEQPNYGYTF.

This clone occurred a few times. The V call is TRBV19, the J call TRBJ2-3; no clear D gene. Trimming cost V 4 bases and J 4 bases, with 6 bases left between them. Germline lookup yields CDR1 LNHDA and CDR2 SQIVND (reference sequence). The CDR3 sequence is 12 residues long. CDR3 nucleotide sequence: TGTGCCAGTAGTACTAGTTCAGATACGCAGTATTTT. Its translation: CASSTSSDTQYF.

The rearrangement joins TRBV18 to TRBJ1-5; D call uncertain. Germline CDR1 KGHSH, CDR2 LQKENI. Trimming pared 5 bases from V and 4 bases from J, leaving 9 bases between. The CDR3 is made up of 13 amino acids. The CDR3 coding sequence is TGTGCCAGCTCAAGTGGCGCGAATCAGCCCCAGCATTTT. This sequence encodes CASSSGANQPQHF.

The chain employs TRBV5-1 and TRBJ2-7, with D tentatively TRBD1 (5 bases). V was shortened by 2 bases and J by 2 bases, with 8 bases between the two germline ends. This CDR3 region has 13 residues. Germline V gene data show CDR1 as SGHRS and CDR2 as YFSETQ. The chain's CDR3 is CASSFAGTYEQYF. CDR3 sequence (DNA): TGCGCCAGCAGCTTTGCAGGGACCTACGAGCAGTACTTC.

CDR3 coding DNA: TGTGCCAGCAGCTCAGGAGCGGGTCCGGTGCATGAGCAGTTCTTC. This sequence encodes CASSSGAGPVHEQFF. V usage is TRBV11-2 and J usage is TRBJ2-1, with D tentatively TRBD2 (6 bases). Trimming left V 4 bases short and J 8 bases short, with 18 bases between. Germline CDR1 is SGHAT and CDR2 is FQNNGV. This CDR3 spans 15 amino acids. The full variable domain, rest sourced from reference TRBV11-2 and TRBJ2-1, is EAGVAQSPRYKIIEKRQSVAFWCNPISGHATLYWYQQILGQGPKLLIQFQNNGVVDDSQLPKDRFSAERLKGVDSTLKIQPAKLEDSAVYLCASSSGAGPVHEQFFGPGTRLTVL.

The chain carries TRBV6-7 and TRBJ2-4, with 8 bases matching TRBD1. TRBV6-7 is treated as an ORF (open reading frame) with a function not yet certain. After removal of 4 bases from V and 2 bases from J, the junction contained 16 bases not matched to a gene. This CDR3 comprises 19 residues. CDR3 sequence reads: CASSSSDREGVGSKNIQYF. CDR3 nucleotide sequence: TGTGCCAGCAGTTCCTCGGACAGGGAAGGAGTTGGGTCCAAAAACATTCAGTACTTC.

CDR3 sequence (DNA): TGTGCCTGGAGTGAGACTAGACAGACCCAGTACTTC. This codes for CAWSETRQTQYF. The chain has TRBV30 and TRBJ2-5, with TRBD2 as a possible D gene (6 bases). CDR1 GTSNPN and CDR2 SVGIG come from the germline V gene (reference sequence). The CDR3 totals 12 residues. Trimming took 1 base from V and 6 from J, leaving 9 bases between them.

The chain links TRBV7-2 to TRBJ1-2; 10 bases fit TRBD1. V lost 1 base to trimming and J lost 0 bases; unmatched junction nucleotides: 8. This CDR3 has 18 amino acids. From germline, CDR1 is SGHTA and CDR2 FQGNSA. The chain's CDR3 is CASSLGDRGLLANYGYTF. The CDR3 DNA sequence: TGTGCCAGCAGCTTAGGCGACAGGGGGCTTTTAGCTAACTATGGCTACACCTTC.

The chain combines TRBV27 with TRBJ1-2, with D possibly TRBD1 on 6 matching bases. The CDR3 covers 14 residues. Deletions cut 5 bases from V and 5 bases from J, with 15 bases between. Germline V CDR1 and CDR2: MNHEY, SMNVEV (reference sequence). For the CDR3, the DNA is TGTGCCAGCAGTCGGTCGGGACAACAATATGGCTACACCTTC. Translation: CASSRSGQQYGYTF.

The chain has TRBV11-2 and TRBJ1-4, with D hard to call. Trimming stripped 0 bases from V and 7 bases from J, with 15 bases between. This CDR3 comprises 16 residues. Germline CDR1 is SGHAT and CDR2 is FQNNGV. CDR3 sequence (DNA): TGTGCCAGCAGCTTAGATGGACCCCGGGGAAGTGAAAAACTGTTTTTT. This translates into CASSLDGPRGSEKLFF.

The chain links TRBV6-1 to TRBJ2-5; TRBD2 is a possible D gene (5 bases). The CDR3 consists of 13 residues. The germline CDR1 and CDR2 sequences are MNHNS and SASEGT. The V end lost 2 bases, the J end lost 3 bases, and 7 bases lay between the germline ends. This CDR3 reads CASSENGKETQYF. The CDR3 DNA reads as TGTGCCAGCAGTGAAAACGGGAAAGAGACCCAGTACTTC.

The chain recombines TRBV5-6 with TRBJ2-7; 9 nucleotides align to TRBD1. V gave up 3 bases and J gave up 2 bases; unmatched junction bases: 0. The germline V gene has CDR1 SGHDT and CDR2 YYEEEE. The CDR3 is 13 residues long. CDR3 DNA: TGTGCCAGCAGCTACAGGGGGCCCTACGAGCAGTACTTC. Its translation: CASSYRGPYEQYF.

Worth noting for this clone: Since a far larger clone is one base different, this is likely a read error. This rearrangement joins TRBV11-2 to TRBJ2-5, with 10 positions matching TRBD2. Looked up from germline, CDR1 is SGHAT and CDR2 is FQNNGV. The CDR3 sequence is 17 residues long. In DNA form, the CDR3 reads TGTGTCAGCAGCTTAGAAGGGGCTAGCGGGGGAAAAGAGACCCAGTACTTC. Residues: CVSSLEGASGGKETQYF.

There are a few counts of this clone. CDR3 loop: CASRATRSSYEQYF. For the CDR3, the DNA is TGTGCCAGCAGGGCCACAAGGAGCTCCTACGAGCAGTACTTC. This sequence joins TRBV2 and TRBJ2-7; no clear D. V lost 6 bases, J lost 0 bases, and 12 bases lay in between. Per the germline V gene, CDR1 is SNHLY and CDR2 is FYNNEI. The CDR3 sequence is 14 residues long.

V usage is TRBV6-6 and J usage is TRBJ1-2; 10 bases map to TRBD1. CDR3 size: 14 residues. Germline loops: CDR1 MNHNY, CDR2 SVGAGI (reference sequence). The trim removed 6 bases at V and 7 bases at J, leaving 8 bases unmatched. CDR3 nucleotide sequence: TGTGCCAGCAGCCTCGACAGGGGGCTGATTGGCTACACCTTC. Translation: CASSLDRGLIGYTF.

CDR3 sequence: CARSPRGGQKAFF. The CDR3 DNA reads TGTGCCAGAAGCCCCCGTGGGGGCCAGAAAGCTTTCTTT. The chain carries TRBV5-3 and TRBJ1-1; weak D call: TRBD1 (6 bases). TRBV5-3 is marked as an open reading frame, function uncertain. V lost 4 bases, J lost 9 bases, and 16 bases lay in between. This CDR3 comprises 13 residues.

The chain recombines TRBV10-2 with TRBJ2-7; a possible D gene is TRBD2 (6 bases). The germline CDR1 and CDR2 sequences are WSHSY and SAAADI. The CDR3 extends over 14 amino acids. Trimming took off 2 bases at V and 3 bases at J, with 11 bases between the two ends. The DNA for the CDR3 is TGCGCCAGCAGTGAGATCCCGGGAGACTACGAGCAGTACTTC. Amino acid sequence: CASSEIPGDYEQYF.

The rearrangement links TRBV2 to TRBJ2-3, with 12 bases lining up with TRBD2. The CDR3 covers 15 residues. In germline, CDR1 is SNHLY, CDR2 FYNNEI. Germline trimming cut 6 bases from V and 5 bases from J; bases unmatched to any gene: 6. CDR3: CASRRTSGEGDTQYF. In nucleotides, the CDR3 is TGTGCCAGCAGGAGGACTAGCGGGGAGGGAGATACGCAGTATTTT. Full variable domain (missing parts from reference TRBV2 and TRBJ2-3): EPEVTQTPSHQVTQMGQEVILRCVPISNHLYFYWYRQILGQKVEFLVSFYNNEISEKSEIFDDQFSVERPDGSNFTLKIRSTKLEDSAMYFCASRRTSGEGDTQYFGPGTRLTVL.

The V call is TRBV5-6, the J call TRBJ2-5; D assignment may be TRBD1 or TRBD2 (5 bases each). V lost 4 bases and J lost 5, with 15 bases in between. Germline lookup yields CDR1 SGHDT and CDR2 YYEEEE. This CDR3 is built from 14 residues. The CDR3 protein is CASSTGRQGETQYF. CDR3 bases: TGTGCCAGCAGCACGGGACGGCAAGGGGAGACCCAGTACTTC.